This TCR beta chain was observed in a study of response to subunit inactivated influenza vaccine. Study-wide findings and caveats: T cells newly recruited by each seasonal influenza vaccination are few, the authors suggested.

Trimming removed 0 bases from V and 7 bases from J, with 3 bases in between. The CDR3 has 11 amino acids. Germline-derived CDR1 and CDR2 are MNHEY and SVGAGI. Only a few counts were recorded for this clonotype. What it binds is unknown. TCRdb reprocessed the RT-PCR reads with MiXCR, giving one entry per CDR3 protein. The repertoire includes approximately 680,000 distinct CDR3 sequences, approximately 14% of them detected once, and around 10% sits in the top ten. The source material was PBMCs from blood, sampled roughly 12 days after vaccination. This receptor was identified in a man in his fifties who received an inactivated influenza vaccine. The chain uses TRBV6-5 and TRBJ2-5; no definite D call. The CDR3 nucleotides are TGTGCCAGCAGTTACTCCGGGACCCAGTACTTC. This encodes CASSYSGTQYF.